Sequencing of this TCR beta chain was carried out in a study of blood T cell repertoires in COVID-19. V shed 6 bases and J shed 0 bases, with 12 bases lying between them. The germline V gene has CDR1 LNHDA and CDR2 SQIVND (reference sequence). This CDR3 contains 15 residues. Data came from immunoSEQ multiplex PCR; TCRdb stores just in-frame clones and leaves some out. The profile shows over 150,000 clones, around 84% of them singletons. What was sequenced was peripheral blood. This receptor was taken from a woman between 55 and 75 years old with COVID-19, enrolled during active disease. The J gene is TRBJ1-5, the V gene TRBV19; D is perhaps TRBD1 (6 bases). CDR3 residues: CASSLRGYSNQPQHF. CDR3 nucleotides: TGTGCCAGTAGCCTAAGGGGGTATAGCAATCAGCCCCAGCATTTT.